A selection of T cell receptor beta chains follows, all from one sample in a study of blood T cell repertoires in COVID-19. Sequencing used immunoSEQ multiplex PCR; TCRdb keeps in-frame clones, though not all of them. The data hold 200,000 to 250,000 clones, with about nine tenths observed a single time. The sequencing input was peripheral blood. The source is a woman aged 55-70 years with acute or convalescent COVID-19. The CDR3 runs from the conserved cysteine through the conserved F or W. The order of the fields is J gene, clone size, V gene, CDR3 protein. Rows may omit the clone size; those that give it use once, few, many or a size class.

>TRBJ1-1|-|TRBV12-3/TRBV12-4
CASSLNRNTEAFF
>TRBJ1-5|once|TRBV29-1
CSVADRKYSNQPQHF
>TRBJ2-1|-|TRBV11-2
CASSGTTGGESNEQFF
>TRBJ1-6|-|TRBV6-6
CASSWSGPRNSPLHF
>TRBJ1-5|-|TRBV28
CASSLQSNQPQHF
>TRBJ2-7|few|TRBV14
CASSQGLAGGYEQYF
>TRBJ2-7|few|TRBV9
CASSIGGSYEQYF
>TRBJ2-7|-|TRBV6-6
CASTDRGFYEQYF
>TRBJ1-5|few|TRBV19
CASSRVDRGLSGNQPQHF
>TRBJ2-7|-|TRBV5-6
CASSLRGFNEQYF
>TRBJ2-4|-|TRBV29-1
CSVWGLAKNIQYF
>TRBJ2-7|-|TRBV27
CASSFWDRDHEQYF
>TRBJ2-3|-|TRBV7-7
CASSVQGDTTDTQYF
>TRBJ1-1|-|TRBV10-2
CASMIGDSAAFF
>TRBJ1-6|once|TRBV7-2
CASSLAPASYNSPLHF
>TRBJ2-5|-|TRBV7-2
CASSLYSPGAETQYF
>TRBJ1-1|-|TRBV30
CAWSLLGALNTEAFF
>TRBJ2-7|-|TRBV18
CASSPPTTVYEQYF
>TRBJ1-5|-|TRBV6-5
CASSRDSTNQPQHF
>TRBJ1-5|-|TRBV19
CATARGAPSNQPQHF
>TRBJ2-1|once|TRBV7-2
CASSTDSSSYNEQFF
>TRBJ2-3|-|TRBV28
CASSTSTDTQYF
>TRBJ1-6|-|TRBV18
CASSPTGIPGSPLHF
>TRBJ1-5|-|TRBV15
CATSRPQGTVLYQPQHF
>TRBJ2-1|many|TRBV5-4
CASSSLGLAIGEQFF
>TRBJ2-7|-|TRBV27
CASTEDPRLSGTFEQYF
>TRBJ2-3|-|TRBV30
CAWSVAGGSTDTQYF
>TRBJ1-2|-|TRBV4-1
CASSPSGVFYGYTF
>TRBJ1-6|-|TRBV9
CAIGRQASYNSPLHF
>TRBJ1-4|-|TRBV7-9
CASSLPGTSNEKLFF
>TRBJ2-7|-|TRBV3-1/TRBV3-2
CASSHSAEPYEQYF
>TRBJ2-1|-|TRBV6-2/TRBV6-3
CASSYAGKYNEQFF
>TRBJ2-6|-|TRBV7-9
CAAVRSPGANVLTF
>TRBJ1-1|-|TRBV11-2
CASSLFSGVLNTEAFF
>TRBJ1-1|-|TRBV19
CASSIGGGLEAFF
>TRBJ1-6|-|TRBV2
CATYRDRRSWGNSPLHF
>TRBJ2-7|-|TRBV12-5
CASRGTGVHEQYF
>TRBJ1-4|-|TRBV28
CASSLDRATNEKLFF
>TRBJ2-7|-|TRBV7-6
CASSLGWVGGRAYEQYF
>TRBJ2-3|-|TRBV7-9
CASSRLGGAPRLTDTQYF
>TRBJ1-2|few|TRBV30
CASAQGASYGYTF
>TRBJ2-7|-|TRBV19
CASAFQGAGEQYF
>TRBJ2-7|-|TRBV27
CASSLQGLEQYF
>TRBJ2-7|-|TRBV7-8
CASSSGGLAGQYEQYF
>TRBJ1-2|-|TRBV6-2/TRBV6-3
CASSEEGLGYGYTF
>TRBJ2-3|-|TRBV4-3
CASSQDRGRTDTQYF
>TRBJ1-2|-|TRBV3-1/TRBV3-2
CASSHTGDGGYTF
>TRBJ1-6|few|TRBV2
CASSDRVNSYNSPLHF
>TRBJ2-3|-|TRBV6-2/TRBV6-3
CASSLRTRAADTQYF
>TRBJ1-3|-|TRBV6-5
CASSPQGSGNTIYF
>TRBJ1-2|-|TRBV25-1
CASSGQGYGYTF